This entry lists 25 T cell receptor beta chains sequenced from one sample in a study of control samples from healthy donors and cancer patients. The method was immunoSEQ multiplex PCR; TCRdb's version includes in-frame clones alone and lacks a portion of them. The table shows some 130,000 clones, with more than 80% occurring only once. The sequenced material came from blood. These receptors were obtained from a man aged 40-49 years in good health.

This clone was observed at least ten times. The J gene is TRBJ1-2, the V gene TRBV6-1; D is unresolved. Germline V CDR1 and CDR2: MNHNS, SASEGT. V gave up 0 bases and J gave up 6 bases, with 8 bases separating them. The CDR3 runs 13 residues. The CDR3 loop reads CASSEARLDGYTF. CDR3 DNA sequence: TGTGCCAGCAGTGAAGCGAGACTGGATGGCTACACCTTC.

The chain has TRBV7-2 and TRBJ2-2; weak D call: TRBD2 (5 bases). The CDR3 loop spans 15 amino acids. The germline V and J ends were trimmed by 5 bases and 3 bases, with 13 bases remaining between them. Germline V gene data show CDR1 as SGHTA and CDR2 as FQGNSA. The CDR3 DNA reads TGTGCCAGCAGCGACCCCCGGACTTACACCGGGGAGCTGTTTTTT. Translated: CASSDPRTYTGELFF.

The chain couples TRBV23-1 to TRBJ1-2; 7 bases line up with TRBD1. TRBV23-1 is given ORF status, its function remaining uncertain. The CDR3 is 16 residues long. Trimming cost V 4 bases and J 8 bases; bases outside gene matches: 16. The CDR3 loop reads CASSLRGGGFTSGYTF. The CDR3 DNA is TGCGCCAGCAGTCTGCGCGGAGGGGGCTTCACCTCGGGCTACACCTTC.

The chain employs TRBV5-1 and TRBJ2-5, with a weak D call TRBD2 (6 bases). The V and J ends lost 4 bases and 4 bases respectively, with 14 bases between them. Germline V gene sequence: CDR1 SGHRS, CDR2 YFSETQ. The length of the CDR3 is 14 residues. Here the CDR3 DNA reads TGCGCCAGCAGCCCGTATCCGGGGGTAGAGACCCAGTACTTC. Translating it yields CASSPYPGVETQYF.

This chain joins TRBV2 and TRBJ1-5; unclear D gene. The CDR3 spans 13 residues. Germline V gene lookup returns CDR1 SNHLY and CDR2 FYNNEI. The V and J ends lost 3 bases and 4 bases respectively, with 7 bases between them. The CDR3 loop reads CASSEFTNQPQHF. As DNA, the CDR3 is TGTGCCAGCAGTGAGTTTACAAATCAGCCCCAGCATTTT.

Only one count was recorded for this clone. V and J are TRBV15 and TRBJ2-2; the D is unclear. V was clipped by 1 base and J by 7 bases, with 10 bases between them. CDR3 length: 14 amino acids. Germline V lookup: CDR1 LNHNV, CDR2 YYDKDF (reference sequence). The CDR3 bases are TGTGCCACCAGCAGAGTTAGTGTTCGCGGGGAGCTGTTTTTT. This gives the protein CATSRVSVRGELFF.

This chain connects TRBV5-5 to TRBJ1-1; 7 bases agree with TRBD1. J gave up 4 bases and V 4 bases, and 10 bases lay outside the gene matches. Germline V CDR1 and CDR2: SGHKS, YYEKEE (reference sequence). The CDR3 runs 15 residues. This CDR3 reads CASSTRAGGSTEAFF. CDR3 bases: TGTGCCAGCAGCACGAGGGCAGGGGGAAGCACTGAAGCTTTCTTT.

In the case of this clone: Germline is not matched at one junction end, which may reflect a read error. The chain is built from TRBV7-7 and TRBJ2-1; 8 bases are shared with TRBD1. The CDR3 extends over 13 amino acids. Germline CDR1 is SSHAT and CDR2 is FNYEAQ (reference sequence). The CDR3, as DNA: TGTGCTAGCAGCTCCGACAGGGGCAATGAGCAGTTCTTC. The encoded protein is CASSSDRGNEQFF.

The chain joins TRBV19 to TRBJ1-1; D call uncertain. There are 13 residues in the CDR3. Trimming took off 7 bases at V and 0 bases at J, with 9 bases between the two ends. Germline V gene sequence: CDR1 LNHDA, CDR2 SQIVND (reference sequence). The CDR3 sequence is CASNGFMNTEAFF. CDR3 DNA sequence: TGTGCCAGTAATGGATTCATGAACACTGAAGCTTTCTTT.

This chain uses TRBV9 with TRBJ2-1, with D maybe TRBD1 (6 bases). CDR3 length equals 15 residues. Trimming removed 0 bases at V and 9 bases at J, with 16 bases between. Germline values: CDR1 SGDLS, CDR2 YYNGEE. In DNA, the CDR3 is TGTGCCAGCAGCGTAGCATCAGGGGAGTACGGTGAGCAGTTCTTC. Protein: CASSVASGEYGEQFF.

Details on this clone: At the DNA level, this CDR3 is encoded by other sequences in the same sample as well. This sequence joins TRBV9 and TRBJ2-2; the D is unclear. V was pared by 0 bases and J by 5 bases, with 5 bases between. CDR1 SGDLS and CDR2 YYNGEE come from the germline V gene. The CDR3 spans 13 residues. The chain's CDR3 is CASSVDGTGELFF. The CDR3 nucleotides read TGTGCCAGCAGCGTAGACGGGACCGGGGAGCTGTTTTTT.

The chain is built from TRBV7-9 and TRBJ1-3; D ambiguous. The V gene lost 5 bases and the J gene lost 4 bases, with 18 bases spanning the gap. The CDR3 loop spans 16 amino acids. Germline V CDR1 and CDR2: SEHNR, FQNEAQ (reference sequence). CDR3 nucleotide sequence: TGTGCCAGCAGCCCCGCGGGGAATAAATACGGAAACACCATATATTTT. Protein: CASSPAGNKYGNTIYF. Looking up the rest from reference TRBV7-9 and TRBJ1-3 gives the full variable domain: DTGVSQNPRHKITKRGQNVTFRCDPISEHNRLYWYRQTLGQGPEFLTYFQNEAQLEKSRLLSDRFSAERPKGSFSTLEIQRTEQGDSAMYLCASSPAGNKYGNTIYFGEGSWLTVV.

This sequence joins TRBV3-1 (or the pseudogene TRBV3-2) and TRBJ1-5; the D is unclear. Germline CDR1 and CDR2: LGHDT and YNNKEL (reference sequence). V gave up 0 bases and J gave up 6 bases, with 12 bases separating them. CDR3 length equals 15 residues. The CDR3 sequence: CASSQDPAGVQPQHF. The CDR3 region has the DNA TGTGCCAGCAGCCAAGATCCGGCGGGCGTTCAGCCCCAGCATTTT.

V usage is TRBV10-2 and J usage is TRBJ2-2; 7 nucleotides align to TRBD1. The length of the CDR3 is 14 residues. After removal of 10 bases from V and 8 bases from J, the junction contained 13 bases not matched to a gene. CDR1 is WSHSY and CDR2 is SAAADI in the germline V gene. The chain's CDR3 is CATTLQGSAGELFF. In nucleotides, the CDR3 is TGCGCCACCACTTTACAGGGGTCAGCGGGGGAGCTGTTTTTT.

J is TRBJ2-1 and V is TRBV12-2; no DNA check was done on the table's D call, TRBD1. TRBV12-2 is a listed pseudogene. The CDR3 length is 20 residues. The CDR3 here is CASRLGSNSSRGTLYNEQFF. The CDR3, as DNA: TGTGCAAGTCGCTTAGGGAGTAATTCGAGTAGGGGGACGCTCTACAATGAGCAGTTCTTC.

As to this clone: Within the sample, other DNA sequences also encode this same CDR3. This sequence joins TRBV2 and TRBJ1-5, with 8 positions matching TRBD1. The ends lost 6 bases at V and 6 bases at J; junction bases unmatched: 4. This CDR3 is built from 13 residues. Germline lookup yields CDR1 SNHLY and CDR2 FYNNEI. For the CDR3, the DNA is TGTGCCAGCAGGGGAACAGGGGGTCAGCCCCAGCATTTT. Translated, it gives CASRGTGGQPQHF.

This clone was observed a few times. The chain uses TRBV5-6 and TRBJ2-5; TRBD2 agrees at 11 bases. Unmatched junction bases numbered 2, after V lost 0 bases and J lost 4 bases. This CDR3 contains 15 residues. Germline-derived CDR1 and CDR2 are SGHDT and YYEEEE. CDR3 amino acids: CASSLVLAGGETQYF. The CDR3 DNA is TGTGCCAGCAGCTTGGTTCTAGCGGGGGGAGAGACCCAGTACTTC.

The gene calls are TRBV27 and TRBJ1-1; D is unresolved. The V gene lost 5 bases and the J gene lost 1 base, with 8 bases spanning the gap. The CDR3 is 13 amino acids. CDR1 and CDR2 (germline): MNHEY, SMNVEV (reference sequence). This CDR3 reads CASSPRKNTEAFF. CDR3 nucleotides: TGTGCCAGCAGTCCGCGGAAGAACACTGAAGCTTTCTTT.

The V and J genes are TRBV5-1 and TRBJ2-7; D possibly uses TRBD1 or TRBD2 (5 bases each). CDR1 and CDR2 from the germline V gene are SGHRS and YFSETQ. The CDR3 is 14 amino acids. V shed 1 base and J shed 8 bases, with 16 bases lying between them. The CDR3 region has the DNA TGCGCCAGCAGCTTGATTGATTTCCGGGACCAGCAGTACTTC. Protein: CASSLIDFRDQQYF.

This chain joins TRBV30 and TRBJ2-1; D remains ambiguous. Germline V gene sequence: CDR1 GTSNPN, CDR2 SVGIG (reference sequence). The V gene lost 1 base and the J gene lost 8 bases, with 15 bases spanning the gap. The CDR3 totals 14 residues. The CDR3 DNA reads TGTGCCTGGAGTGAAATCAACCTACTCGATGAGCAGTTCTTC. It specifies CAWSEINLLDEQFF.

The chain carries TRBV28 and TRBJ1-3, with a tentative D call TRBD1 (5 bases). Germline-derived CDR1 and CDR2 are MDHEN and SYDVKM. CDR3 length: 14 amino acids. With 3 bases removed from V and 4 bases from J, the gap between germline ends came to 10 bases. The CDR3 is CASSFRGTGNTIYF. Written as DNA, the CDR3 is TGTGCCAGCAGTTTTCGGGGGACCGGAAACACCATATATTTT.

The rearrangement joins TRBV3-1 (or the pseudogene TRBV3-2) to TRBJ1-2; 10 positions match TRBD1. This CDR3 region has 15 residues. V shed 5 bases and J 6 bases; nucleotides not matched to a gene: 9. Germline V gene lookup returns CDR1 LGHDT and CDR2 YNNKEL (reference sequence). CDR3 sequence reads: CASSSRGTGVHGYTF. For the CDR3, the DNA is TGTGCCAGCAGCTCACGAGGGACAGGGGTCCATGGCTACACCTTC.

J is TRBJ1-1 and V is TRBV13; the D gene is possibly TRBD1 (6 bases). V shed 6 bases and J shed 0 bases, with 8 bases lying between them. CDR1 and CDR2 from the germline V gene are PRHDT and FYEKMQ (reference sequence). CDR3 length equals 13 residues. CDR3 in amino acids: CASRRGMNTEAFF. CDR3 nucleotide sequence: TGTGCCAGCAGGAGGGGGATGAACACTGAAGCTTTCTTT.

The chain couples TRBV6-1 to TRBJ1-5, with TRBD1 matching over 8 bases. This CDR3 has 16 residues. Looked up from germline, CDR1 is MNHNS and CDR2 is SASEGT. J lost 1 base, V lost 3 bases, and 5 bases had no gene match. CDR3 coding DNA: TGTGCCAGCAGTGATCCTGGACAGGGCAGCAATCAGCCCCAGCATTTT. Amino acids: CASSDPGQGSNQPQHF.

The V and J genes are TRBV6-5 and TRBJ2-1; 8 bases map to TRBD1. The V gene end was trimmed by 2 bases and the J gene end by 13 bases; junction bases not matched to a gene: 4. From germline, CDR1 is MNHEY and CDR2 SVGAGI. The CDR3 length is 12 residues. CDR3 protein: CASSYPGQGQFF. The CDR3 DNA is TGTGCCAGCAGTTACCCAGGACAGGGACAGTTCTTC.